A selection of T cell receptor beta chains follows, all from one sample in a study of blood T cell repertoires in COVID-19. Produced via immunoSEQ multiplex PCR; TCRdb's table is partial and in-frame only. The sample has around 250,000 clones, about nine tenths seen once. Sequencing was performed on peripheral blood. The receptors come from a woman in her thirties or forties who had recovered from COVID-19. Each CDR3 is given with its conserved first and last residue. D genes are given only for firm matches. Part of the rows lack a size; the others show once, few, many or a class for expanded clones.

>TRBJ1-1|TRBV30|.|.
CAWRIGVGTEAFF
TGTGCCTGGAGGATAGGGGTGGGCACTGAAGCTTTCTTT
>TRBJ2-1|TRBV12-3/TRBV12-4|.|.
CASSLLNEQFF
TGTGCCAGCAGTTTACTTAATGAGCAGTTCTTC
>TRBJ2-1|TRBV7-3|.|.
CASSPYVGGEQFF
TGTGCCAGCAGCCCTTATGTCGGTGGTGAGCAGTTCTTC
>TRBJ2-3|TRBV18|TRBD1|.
CASSPTTGGDTQYF
TGTGCCAGCTCACCAACTACAGGGGGAGATACGCAGTATTTT
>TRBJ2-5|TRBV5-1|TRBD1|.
CASSITGTGVETQYF
TGCGCCAGCAGCATCACCGGGACAGGGGTCGAGACCCAGTACTTC
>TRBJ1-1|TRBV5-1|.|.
CASSVQGGANTEAFF
TGCGCCAGCAGCGTCCAAGGGGGGGCGAACACTGAAGCTTTCTTT
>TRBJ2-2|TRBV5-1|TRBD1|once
CASSGTGGANTGELFF
TGCGCCAGCAGCGGGACAGGGGGAGCGAACACCGGGGAGCTGTTTTTT
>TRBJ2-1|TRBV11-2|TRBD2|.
CASSRNGLAGVGPYNEQFF
TGTGCCAGCAGCCGCAATGGACTAGCGGGAGTCGGGCCCTACAATGAGCAGTTCTTC
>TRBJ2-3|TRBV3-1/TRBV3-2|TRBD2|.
CASEPGLGRAQYF
TGTGCCAGCGAACCGGGACTAGGGCGGGCGCAGTATTTT
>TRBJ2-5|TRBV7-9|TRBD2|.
CASSLGGWREVETQYF
TGTGCCAGCAGCTTAGGTGGCTGGCGGGAGGTTGAGACCCAGTACTTC
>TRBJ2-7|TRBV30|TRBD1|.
CAWSPYRGHYEQYF
TGTGCCTGGAGTCCCTACAGGGGGCACTACGAGCAGTACTTC
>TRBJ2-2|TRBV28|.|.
CASSFQGTGELFF
TGTGCCAGCAGTTTCCAGGGGACCGGGGAGCTGTTTTTT
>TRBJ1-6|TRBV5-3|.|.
CARKRDSPLHF
TGTGCCAGAAAACGCGATTCACCCCTCCACTTT
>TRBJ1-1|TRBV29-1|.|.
CSGNRGMNTEAFF
TGCAGCGGAAATCGCGGAATGAACACTGAAGCTTTCTTT
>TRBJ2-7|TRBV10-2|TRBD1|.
CASGQAYEQYF
TGCGCCTCGGGACAGGCCTACGAGCAGTACTTC
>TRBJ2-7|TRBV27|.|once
CASKTTGLPSYEQYF
TGTGCCAGCAAAACCACGGGACTCCCATCCTACGAGCAGTACTTC
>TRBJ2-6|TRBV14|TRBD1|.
CASSLQGVVDVLTF
TGTGCCAGCAGCCTACAGGGGGTGGTTGACGTCCTGACTTTC
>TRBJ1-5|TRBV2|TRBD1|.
CARGTGNQPQHF
TGTGCCAGGGGGACAGGGAATCAGCCCCAGCATTTT
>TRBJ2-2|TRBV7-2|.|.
CASSLQLGEVSTGELFF
TGTGCCAGCAGCTTACAATTGGGAGAGGTTTCGACCGGGGAGCTGTTTTTT
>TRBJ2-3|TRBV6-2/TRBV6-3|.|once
CASSQMEGRQYF
TGTGCCAGCAGCCAGATGGAGGGCCGGCAGTATTTT
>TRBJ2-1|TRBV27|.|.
CASSLYSGSDYNEQFF
TGTGCCAGCAGTTTATACTCAGGGTCCGACTACAATGAGCAGTTCTTC
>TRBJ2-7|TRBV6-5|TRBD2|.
CASSPGLAGYEQYF
TGTGCCAGCAGTCCCGGACTAGCGGGGTACGAGCAGTACTTC
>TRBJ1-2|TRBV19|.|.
CASRGATTPNYGYTF
TGTGCCAGCAGGGGTGCAACTACCCCTAACTATGGCTACACCTTC
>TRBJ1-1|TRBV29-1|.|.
CSVALYTEAFF
TGCAGCGTTGCTTTATACACTGAAGCTTTCTTT
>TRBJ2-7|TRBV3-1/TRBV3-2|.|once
CASSQVSYEQYF
TGTGCCAGCAGCCAAGTCTCTTACGAGCAGTACTTC
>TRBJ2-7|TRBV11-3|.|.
CASSLSRESSYEQYF
TGTGCCAGCAGCTTATCGAGGGAAAGCTCCTACGAGCAGTACTTC
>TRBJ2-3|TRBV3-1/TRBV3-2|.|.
CASSQVGTSTDTQYF
TGTGCCAGCAGCCAAGTAGGGACTAGCACAGATACGCAGTATTTT
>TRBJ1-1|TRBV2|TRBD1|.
CASSDTGGVGTEAFF
TGTGCCAGCAGTGATACAGGGGGCGTAGGCACTGAAGCTTTCTTT
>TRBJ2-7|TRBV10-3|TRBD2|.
CAISEAGGLTYEQYF
TGTGCCATCAGTGAGGCGGGAGGACTAACCTACGAGCAGTACTTC
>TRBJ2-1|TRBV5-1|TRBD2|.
CASSLSATSRGEQFF
TGCGCCAGCAGCTTGTCCGCGACTAGCCGTGGTGAGCAGTTCTTC
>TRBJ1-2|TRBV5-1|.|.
CASSLWSTGANYGYTF
TGCGCCAGCAGCTTGTGGTCCACAGGTGCCAACTATGGCTACACCTTC
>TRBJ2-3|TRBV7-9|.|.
CASSLDSGASTDTQYF
TGTGCCAGCAGCTTAGATAGCGGCGCTAGCACAGATACGCAGTATTTT
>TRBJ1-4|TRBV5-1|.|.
CASRTGTQVDEKLFF
TGCGCCAGCAGGACGGGGACACAGGTAGATGAAAAACTGTTTTTT
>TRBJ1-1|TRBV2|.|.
CASSQTGREAFF
TGTGCCAGCAGCCAGACAGGCCGCGAAGCTTTCTTT
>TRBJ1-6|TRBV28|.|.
CASSFETGLASPLHF
TGTGCCAGCAGTTTCGAAACAGGGCTGGCTTCACCCCTCCACTTT
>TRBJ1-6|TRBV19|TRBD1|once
CASQGQGHSPLHF
TGTGCCAGTCAGGGACAGGGGCATTCACCCCTCCACTTT
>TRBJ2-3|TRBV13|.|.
CASSLMGGDTQYF
TGTGCCAGCAGCTTAATGGGGGGAGATACGCAGTATTTT
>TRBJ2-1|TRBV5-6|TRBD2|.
CASSLAGLANYNEQFF
TGTGCCAGCAGCTTGGCGGGACTAGCGAACTACAATGAGCAGTTCTTC